Each of the 9 T cell receptor beta chains below was sequenced from the same sample in a study of blood T cell repertoires in COVID-19. Data came from immunoSEQ multiplex PCR; TCRdb stores just in-frame clones and leaves some out. Among 200,000 to 250,000 clones listed, around 82% were seen once. Material for sequencing was PBMCs or T cells enriched from blood (not recorded which). The receptors were sampled from a woman aged 40 to 50 with acute COVID-19.

This chain uses TRBV19 with TRBJ1-5, with 7 nucleotides matching TRBD1. Germline assignment: CDR1 LNHDA and CDR2 SQIVND (reference sequence). The V gene end was trimmed by 7 bases and the J gene end by 1 base; junction bases not matched to a gene: 13. This CDR3 has 17 amino acids. CDR3 sequence (DNA): TGTGCCAGTACCCCCAGTCGAGGGGGCCAGAGCAATCAGCCCCAGCATTTT. Amino acid sequence: CASTPSRGGQSNQPQHF. Full variable domain (missing parts from reference TRBV19 and TRBJ1-5): DGGITQSPKYLFRKEGQNVTLSCEQNLNHDAMYWYRQDPGQGLRLIYYSQIVNDFQKGDIAEGYSVSREKKESFPLTVTSAQKNPTAFYLCASTPSRGGQSNQPQHFGDGTRLSIL.

This clone occurred once. In DNA, the CDR3 is TGTGCCTGGAGTGCTCGACAGGGGTATAATGAAGCTTTCTTT. It codes for CAWSARQGYNEAFF. The V gene is TRBV30, the J gene TRBJ1-1, with 8 bases aligning to TRBD1. Germline V lookup: CDR1 GTSNPN, CDR2 SVGIG (reference sequence). The CDR3 has 14 residues. The V segment lost 1 base and the J segment 7 bases; nucleotides outside the gene matches: 8.

This clone was counted a few times. The chain recombines TRBV2 with TRBJ2-7; 10 bases match TRBD1. Germline V CDR1 and CDR2: SNHLY, FYNNEI. J was trimmed by 3 bases and V by 7 bases; bases with no gene match: 3. This CDR3 has 13 amino acids. The CDR3, as DNA: TGTGCCAGCATTGGACAGGGGGGCTACGAGCAGTACTTC. As protein: CASIGQGGYEQYF.

In regard to this clone: A read error may account for a junction end that differs from germline. The V call is TRBV5-1, the J call TRBJ2-3, with D maybe TRBD2 (6 bases). CDR3 length equals 14 residues. Germline-derived CDR1 and CDR2 are SGHRS and YFSETQ. CDR3 sequence: CASSLGERATRKDF. For the CDR3, the DNA is TGCGCCAGCAGCTTGGGGGAGCGGGCTACAAGAAAGGATTTT.

The V call is TRBV6-5, the J call TRBJ2-7; D remains unclear. Germline assignment: CDR1 MNHEY and CDR2 SVGAGI. This CDR3 comprises 14 residues. Trimming took off 7 bases at V and 5 bases at J, with 18 bases between the two ends. The CDR3 sequence: CASIGSTLLNEQYF. CDR3 nucleotide sequence: TGTGCCAGCATTGGCAGTACCCTCTTGAACGAGCAGTACTTC.

V is TRBV6-6 and J is TRBJ2-6; 12 positions agree with TRBD1. Trimming removed 6 bases from V and 0 bases from J; junction bases left unmatched: 9. Germline CDR1 reads MNHNY; CDR2 reads SVGAGI (reference sequence). This CDR3 is 19 amino acids long. CDR3 sequence (DNA): TGTGCCAGCAGCTATCGAACGGGACAGGGGGCCTCTGGGGCCAACGTCCTGACTTTC. This translates into CASSYRTGQGASGANVLTF.

The chain has TRBV5-1 and TRBJ2-7; 7 nucleotides line up with TRBD1. This CDR3 region has 13 residues. Trimming at V came to 6 bases and at J to 6 bases, leaving 9 bases not matched to a gene. Germline loops: CDR1 SGHRS, CDR2 YFSETQ. The CDR3 protein is CASTNPTGSEQYF. The CDR3 bases are TGCGCCAGCACCAATCCGACAGGGTCCGAGCAGTACTTC.

The chain couples TRBV4-2 to TRBJ1-6; D is perhaps TRBD1 (5 bases). From germline, CDR1 is LGHNA and CDR2 YNFKEQ. The CDR3 length is 19 residues. With 0 bases removed from V and 0 bases from J, the gap between germline ends came to 15 bases. The DNA for the CDR3 is TGTGCCAGCAGCCAAGATTGGCAGGGCGGGAGCTCCTATAATTCACCCCTCCACTTT. It translates to CASSQDWQGGSSYNSPLHF.

The rearrangement joins TRBV6-5 to TRBJ1-6; D is perhaps TRBD1 (5 bases). Germline assignment: CDR1 MNHEY and CDR2 SVGAGI. V lost 1 base and J 7 bases, leaving 14 bases between the germline ends. The CDR3 is 16 residues long. CDR3: CASSYFRGAGNSPLHF. The CDR3 nucleotides read TGTGCCAGCAGTTACTTTAGGGGCGCTGGGAATTCACCCCTCCACTTT.